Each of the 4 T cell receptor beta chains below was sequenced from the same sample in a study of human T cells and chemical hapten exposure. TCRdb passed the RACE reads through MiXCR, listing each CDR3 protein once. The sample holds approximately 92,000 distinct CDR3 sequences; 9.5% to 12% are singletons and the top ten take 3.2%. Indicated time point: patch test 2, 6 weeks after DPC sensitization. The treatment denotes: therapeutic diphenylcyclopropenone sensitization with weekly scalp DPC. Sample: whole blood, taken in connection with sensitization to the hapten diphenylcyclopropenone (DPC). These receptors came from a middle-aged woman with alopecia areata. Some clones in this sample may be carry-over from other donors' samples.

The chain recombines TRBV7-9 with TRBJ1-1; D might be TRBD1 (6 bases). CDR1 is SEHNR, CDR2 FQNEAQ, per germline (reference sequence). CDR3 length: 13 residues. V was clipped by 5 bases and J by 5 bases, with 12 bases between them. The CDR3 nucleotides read TGTGCCAGCAGCCCAGGGGTTTCGACTGAAGCTTTCTTT. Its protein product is CASSPGVSTEAFF.

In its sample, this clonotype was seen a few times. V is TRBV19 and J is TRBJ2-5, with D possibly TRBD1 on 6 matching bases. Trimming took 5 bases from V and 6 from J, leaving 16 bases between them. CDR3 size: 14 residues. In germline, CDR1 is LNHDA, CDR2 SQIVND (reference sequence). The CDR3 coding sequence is TGTGCCAGTAGTTCCAACAGGGAAGCGAAGACCCAGTACTTC. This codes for CASSSNREAKTQYF.

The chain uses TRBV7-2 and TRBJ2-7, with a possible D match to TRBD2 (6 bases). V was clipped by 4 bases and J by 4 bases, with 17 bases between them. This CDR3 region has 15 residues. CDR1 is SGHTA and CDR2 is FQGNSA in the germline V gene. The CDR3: CASSSSAGGNYEQYF. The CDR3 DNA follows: TGTGCCAGCAGCTCCTCCGCCGGGGGAAATTACGAGCAGTACTTC.

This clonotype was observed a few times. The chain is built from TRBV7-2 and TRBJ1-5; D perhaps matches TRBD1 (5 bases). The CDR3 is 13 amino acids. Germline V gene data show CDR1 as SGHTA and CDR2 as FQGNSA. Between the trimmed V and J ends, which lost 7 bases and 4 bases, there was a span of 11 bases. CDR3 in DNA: TGTGCCAGCAACTCAGGGTGGAATCAGCCCCAGCATTTT. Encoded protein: CASNSGWNQPQHF.